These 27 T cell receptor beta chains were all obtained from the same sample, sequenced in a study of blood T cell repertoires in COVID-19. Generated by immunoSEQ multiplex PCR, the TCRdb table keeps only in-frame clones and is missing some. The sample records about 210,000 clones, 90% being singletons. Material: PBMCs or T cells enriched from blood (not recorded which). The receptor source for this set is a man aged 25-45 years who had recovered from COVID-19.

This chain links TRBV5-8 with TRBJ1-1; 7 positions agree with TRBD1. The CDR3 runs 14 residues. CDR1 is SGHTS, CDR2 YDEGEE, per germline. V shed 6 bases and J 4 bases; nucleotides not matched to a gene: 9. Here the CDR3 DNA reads TGTGCCAGCACCCTACGACAGGGAGGCACTGAAGCTTTCTTT. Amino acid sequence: CASTLRQGGTEAFF.

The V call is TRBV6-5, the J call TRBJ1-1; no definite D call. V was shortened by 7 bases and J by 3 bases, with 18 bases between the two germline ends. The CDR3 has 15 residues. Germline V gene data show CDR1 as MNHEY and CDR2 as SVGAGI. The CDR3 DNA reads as TGTGCCAGCACCAAGGGAGTGTTAAGGGACACTGAAGCTTTCTTT. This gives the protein CASTKGVLRDTEAFF.

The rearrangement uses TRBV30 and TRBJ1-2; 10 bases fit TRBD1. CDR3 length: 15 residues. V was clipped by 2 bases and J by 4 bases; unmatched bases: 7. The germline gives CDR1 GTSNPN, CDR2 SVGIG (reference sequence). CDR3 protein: CAWSSPGQGIYGYTF. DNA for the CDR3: TGTGCCTGGAGTTCCCCGGGACAGGGGATCTATGGCTACACCTTC.

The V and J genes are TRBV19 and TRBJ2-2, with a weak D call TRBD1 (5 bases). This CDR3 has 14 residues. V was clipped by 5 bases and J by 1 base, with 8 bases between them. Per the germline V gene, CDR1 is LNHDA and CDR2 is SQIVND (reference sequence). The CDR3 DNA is TGTGCCAGTAGTGCAGGGAAGAACACCGGGGAGCTGTTTTTT. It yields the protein CASSAGKNTGELFF.

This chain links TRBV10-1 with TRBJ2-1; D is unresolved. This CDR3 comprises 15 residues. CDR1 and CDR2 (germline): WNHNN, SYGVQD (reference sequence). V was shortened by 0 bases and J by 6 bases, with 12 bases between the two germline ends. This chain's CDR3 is CASSESNLPINEQFF. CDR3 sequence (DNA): TGCGCCAGCAGTGAGTCTAACCTACCTATCAATGAGCAGTTCTTC.

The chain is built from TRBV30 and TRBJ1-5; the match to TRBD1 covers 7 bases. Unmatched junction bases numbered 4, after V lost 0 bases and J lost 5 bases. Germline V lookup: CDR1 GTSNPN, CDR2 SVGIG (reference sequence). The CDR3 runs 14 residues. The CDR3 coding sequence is TGTGCCTGGAGTGTAATGACAGGGTATCAGCCCCAGCATTTT. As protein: CAWSVMTGYQPQHF.

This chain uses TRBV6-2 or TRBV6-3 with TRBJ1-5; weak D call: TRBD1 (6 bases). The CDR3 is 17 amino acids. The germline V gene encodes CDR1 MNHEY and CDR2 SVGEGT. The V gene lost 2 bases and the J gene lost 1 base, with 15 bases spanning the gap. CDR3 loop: CASSYLNGGLSNQPQHF. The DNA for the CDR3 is TGTGCCAGCAGTTACCTAAACGGGGGGCTGAGCAATCAGCCCCAGCATTTT.

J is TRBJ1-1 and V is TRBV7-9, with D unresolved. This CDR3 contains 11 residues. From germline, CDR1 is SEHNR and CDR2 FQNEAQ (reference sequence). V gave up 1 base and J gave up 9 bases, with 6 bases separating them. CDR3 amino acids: CASSLEQQAFF. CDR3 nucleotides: TGTGCCAGCAGCTTAGAACAACAAGCTTTCTTT.

Here the CDR3 reads CASSDRGRQFF. CDR3 nucleotides: TGTGCCAGCAGTGACAGGGGCCGTCAGTTCTTC. The chain links TRBV6-1 to TRBJ2-1; D might be TRBD1 (6 bases). V lost 3 bases and J lost 13, with 10 bases in between. This CDR3 is built from 11 residues. Germline V gene data show CDR1 as MNHNS and CDR2 as SASEGT.

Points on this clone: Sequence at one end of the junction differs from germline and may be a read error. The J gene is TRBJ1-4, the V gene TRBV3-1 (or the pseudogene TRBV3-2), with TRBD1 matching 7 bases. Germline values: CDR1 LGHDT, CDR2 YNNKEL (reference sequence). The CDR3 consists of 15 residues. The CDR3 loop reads CASSEEGQLNEKLFF. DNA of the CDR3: TGTGCCAGCAGCGAAGAGGGACAGCTTAATGAAAAACTGTTTTTT.

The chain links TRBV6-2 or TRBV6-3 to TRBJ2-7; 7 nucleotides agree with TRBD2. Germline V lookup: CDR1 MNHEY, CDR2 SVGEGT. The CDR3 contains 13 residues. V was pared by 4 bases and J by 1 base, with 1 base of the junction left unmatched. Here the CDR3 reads CASSSGGSYEQYF. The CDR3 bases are TGTGCCAGCAGTTCCGGGGGGTCCTACGAGCAGTACTTC.

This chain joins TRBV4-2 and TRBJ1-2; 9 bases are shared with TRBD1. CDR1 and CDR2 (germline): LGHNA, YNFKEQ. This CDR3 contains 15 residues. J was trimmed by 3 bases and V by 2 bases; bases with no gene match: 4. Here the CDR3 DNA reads TGTGCCAGCAGCCAATCCCGGACAGGGGACTATGGCTACACCTTC. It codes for CASSQSRTGDYGYTF.

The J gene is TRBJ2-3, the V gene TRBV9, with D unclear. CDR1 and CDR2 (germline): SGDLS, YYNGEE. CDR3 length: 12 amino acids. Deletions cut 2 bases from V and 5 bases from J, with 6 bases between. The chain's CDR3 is CASSVTGDTQYF. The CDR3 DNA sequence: TGTGCCAGCAGCGTCACCGGAGATACGCAGTATTTT.

The CDR3 DNA is TGCAGCGTTGAAGATCGTCAGGATAACTATGGCTACACCTTC. Protein sequence: CSVEDRQDNYGYTF. The chain combines TRBV29-1 with TRBJ1-2; D remains unclear. Germline-derived CDR1 and CDR2 are SQVTM and ANQGSEA. There are 14 residues in the CDR3. Trimming pared 0 bases from V and 1 base from J, leaving 9 bases between.

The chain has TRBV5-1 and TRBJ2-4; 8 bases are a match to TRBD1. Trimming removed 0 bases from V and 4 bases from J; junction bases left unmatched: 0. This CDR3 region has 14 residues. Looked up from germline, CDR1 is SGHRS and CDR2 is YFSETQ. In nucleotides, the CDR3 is TGCGCCAGCAGCTTGGGGACAGGGAAAAACATTCAGTACTTC. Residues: CASSLGTGKNIQYF.

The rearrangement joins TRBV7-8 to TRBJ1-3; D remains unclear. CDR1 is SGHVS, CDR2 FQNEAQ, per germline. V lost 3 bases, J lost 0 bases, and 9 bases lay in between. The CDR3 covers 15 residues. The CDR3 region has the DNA TGTGCCAGCAGCTTGATTGCGAGCTCTGGAAACACCATATATTTT. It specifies CASSLIASSGNTIYF.

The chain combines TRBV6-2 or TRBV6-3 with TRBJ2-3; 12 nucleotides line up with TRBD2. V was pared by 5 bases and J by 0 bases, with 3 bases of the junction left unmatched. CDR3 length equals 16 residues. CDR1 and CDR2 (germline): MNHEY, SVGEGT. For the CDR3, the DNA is TGTGCCAGCAGTACAGGACTAGCGGGGAGCACAGATACGCAGTATTTT. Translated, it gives CASSTGLAGSTDTQYF.

As DNA, the CDR3 is TGTGCCAGCGGAGACAGGGCAGTGAACACTGAAGCTTTCTTT. Translating it yields CASGDRAVNTEAFF. The rearrangement joins TRBV7-8 to TRBJ1-1, with TRBD1 matching 7 bases. The germline V gene encodes CDR1 SGHVS and CDR2 FQNEAQ. Losses at the gene ends were 8 bases for V and 0 bases for J; bases not matched to a gene: 6. The CDR3 is made up of 14 amino acids.

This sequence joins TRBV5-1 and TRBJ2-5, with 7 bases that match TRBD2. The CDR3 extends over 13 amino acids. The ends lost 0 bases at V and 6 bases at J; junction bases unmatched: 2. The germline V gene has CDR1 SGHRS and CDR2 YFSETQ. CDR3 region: CASSLGREKTQYF. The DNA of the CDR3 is TGCGCCAGCAGCTTGGGGCGGGAGAAGACCCAGTACTTC. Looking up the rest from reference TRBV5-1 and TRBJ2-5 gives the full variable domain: KAGVTQTPRYLIKTRGQQVTLSCSPISGHRSVSWYQQTPGQGLQFLFEYFSETQRNKGNFPGRFSGRQFSNSRSEMNVSTLELGDSALYLCASSLGREKTQYFGPGTRLLVL.

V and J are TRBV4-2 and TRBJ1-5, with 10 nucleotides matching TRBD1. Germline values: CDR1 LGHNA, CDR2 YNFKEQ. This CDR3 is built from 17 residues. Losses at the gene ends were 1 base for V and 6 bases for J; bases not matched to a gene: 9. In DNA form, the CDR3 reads TGTGCCAGCAGCCAAGTCATGACAGGGGGCGGGAGTCAGCCCCAGCATTTT. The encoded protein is CASSQVMTGGGSQPQHF.

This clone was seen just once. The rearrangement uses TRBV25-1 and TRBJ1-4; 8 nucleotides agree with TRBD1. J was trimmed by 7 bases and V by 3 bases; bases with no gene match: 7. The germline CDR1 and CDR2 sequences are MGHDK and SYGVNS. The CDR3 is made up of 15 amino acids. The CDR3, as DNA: TGTGCCAGCAGTGACCAGACAGGGGTTGCTGAAAAACTGTTTTTT. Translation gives CASSDQTGVAEKLFF.

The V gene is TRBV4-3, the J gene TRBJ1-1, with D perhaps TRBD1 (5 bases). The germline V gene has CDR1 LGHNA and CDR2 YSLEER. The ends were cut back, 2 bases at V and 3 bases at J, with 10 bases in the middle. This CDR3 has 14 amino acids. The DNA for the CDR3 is TGCGCCAGCAGCCAATATACGGGGGACACTGAAGCTTTCTTT. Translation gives CASSQYTGDTEAFF.

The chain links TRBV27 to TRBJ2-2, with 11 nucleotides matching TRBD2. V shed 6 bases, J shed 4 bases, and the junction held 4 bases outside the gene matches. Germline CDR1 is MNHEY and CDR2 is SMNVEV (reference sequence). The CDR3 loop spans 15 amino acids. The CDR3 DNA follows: TGTGCCAGCAGGATAACTAGCGGGGGCACCGGGGAGCTGTTTTTT. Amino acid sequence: CASRITSGGTGELFF.

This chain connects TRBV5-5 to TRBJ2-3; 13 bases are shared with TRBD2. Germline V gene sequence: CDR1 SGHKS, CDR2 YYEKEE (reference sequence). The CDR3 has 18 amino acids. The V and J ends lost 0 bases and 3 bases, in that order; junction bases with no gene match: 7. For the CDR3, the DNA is TGTGCCAGCAGCTTGGAGGGACTAGCGGGAAAGGGGACAGATACGCAGTATTTT. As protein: CASSLEGLAGKGTDTQYF.

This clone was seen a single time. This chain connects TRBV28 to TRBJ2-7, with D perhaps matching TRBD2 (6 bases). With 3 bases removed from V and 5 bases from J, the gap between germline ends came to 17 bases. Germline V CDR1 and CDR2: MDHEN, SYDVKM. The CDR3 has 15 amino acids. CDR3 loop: CASSFVLLAMNEQYF. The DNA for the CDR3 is TGTGCCAGCAGTTTCGTATTGCTAGCGATGAACGAGCAGTACTTC.

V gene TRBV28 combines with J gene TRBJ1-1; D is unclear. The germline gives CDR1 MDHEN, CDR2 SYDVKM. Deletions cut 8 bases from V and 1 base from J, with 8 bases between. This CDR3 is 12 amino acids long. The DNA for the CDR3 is TGTGCCAGCGCATACAGGAACACTGAAGCTTTCTTT. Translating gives CASAYRNTEAFF. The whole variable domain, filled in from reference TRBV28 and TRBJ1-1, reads DVKVTQSSRYLVKRTGEKVFLECVQDMDHENMFWYRQDPGLGLRLIYFSYDVKMKEKGDIPEGYSVSREKKERFSLILESASTNQTSMYLCASAYRNTEAFFGQGTRLTVV.

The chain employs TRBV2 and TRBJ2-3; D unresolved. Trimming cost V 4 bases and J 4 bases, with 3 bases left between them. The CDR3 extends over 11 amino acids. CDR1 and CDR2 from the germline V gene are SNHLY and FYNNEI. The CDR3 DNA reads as TGTGCCAGCAGTGTCTCAGATACGCAGTATTTT. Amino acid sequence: CASSVSDTQYF.